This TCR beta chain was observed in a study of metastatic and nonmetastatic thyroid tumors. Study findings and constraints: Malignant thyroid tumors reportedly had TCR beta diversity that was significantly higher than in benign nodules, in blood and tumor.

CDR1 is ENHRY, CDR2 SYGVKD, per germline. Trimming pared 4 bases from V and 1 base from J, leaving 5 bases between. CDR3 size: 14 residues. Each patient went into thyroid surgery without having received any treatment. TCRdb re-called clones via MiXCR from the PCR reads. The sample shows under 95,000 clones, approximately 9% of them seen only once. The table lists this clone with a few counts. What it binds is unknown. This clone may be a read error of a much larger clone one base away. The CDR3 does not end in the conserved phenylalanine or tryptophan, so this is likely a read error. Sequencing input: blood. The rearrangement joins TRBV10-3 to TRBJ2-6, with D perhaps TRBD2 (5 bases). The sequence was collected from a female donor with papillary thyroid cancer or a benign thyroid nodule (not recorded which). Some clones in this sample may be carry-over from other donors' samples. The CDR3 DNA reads TGTGCCATCAGTGGAGGGTCTGGGGCCAACGTCCTGACTTCC. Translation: CAISGGSGANVLTS.